This paragraph covers one TCR beta chain sequence. As yet, its antigen is unknown. This entry is derived from a study of identical twins. Template switching supplied a universal primer site; unique molecular identifiers were carried on the cDNA. Via MiXCR, TCRdb re-called the 5' RACE reads, giving one row per CDR3 protein. The sample lists under 400,000 distinct CDR3 sequences; 9% to 10% were seen once. V dropped 8 bases and J dropped 5 bases, with 15 bases sitting between them. The CDR3 is 13 amino acids. The germline gives CDR1 SNHLY, CDR2 FYNNEI. Overall study findings and caveats: Part of the zero-insertion signal could reflect confounding by invariant MAIT and iNKT cells. Within twin pairs, the out-of-frame alpha sequences they shared showed excess low generation probability. Instead of following the same donors, the conclusions were based on cross-sectional statistical analysis.

The rearrangement uses TRBV2 and TRBJ2-5, with D unclear. Sequenced input: naive T cells sorted from blood. The sequence came from a woman aged 50 to 60 in good health. CDR3 region: CASHQGPGETQYF. The CDR3 bases are TGTGCCAGCCACCAAGGGCCCGGGGAGACCCAGTACTTC. The whole variable domain, filled in from reference TRBV2 and TRBJ2-5, reads EPEVTQTPSHQVTQMGQEVILRCVPISNHLYFYWYRQILGQKVEFLVSFYNNEISEKSEIFDDQFSVERPDGSNFTLKIRSTKLEDSAMYFCASHQGPGETQYFGPGTRLLVL.